One and the same sample provided the 31 T cell receptor beta chains below, sequenced in a study of cytomegalovirus exposure and HLA in healthy donors. PCR amplification relied on 60 Vbeta primers (plus 13 Jbeta primers). The table came from immunoSEQ multiplex PCR; TCRdb's copy has only in-frame clones and leaves some out. The top ten clones hold 3.5% to 4% of a sample with fewer than 150,000 clones, approximately 80% of them seen once. Sequenced input: PBMCs. The receptors stem from a man younger than 30 in good health and CMV-seronegative.

V gene TRBV2 combines with J gene TRBJ2-5; 8 bases are shared with TRBD1. CDR1 is SNHLY, CDR2 FYNNEI, per germline. This CDR3 has 15 residues. With 2 bases clipped from V and 5 bases from J, the junction kept 7 bases outside the gene matches. CDR3 amino acids: CASSEIAGGLETQYF. The CDR3 DNA follows: TGTGCCAGCAGTGAAATTGCAGGGGGCTTGGAGACCCAGTACTTC.

This clone was seen a single time. V and J are TRBV6-4 and TRBJ1-1; D is unresolved. The V gene's germline CDR1 is MRHNA and CDR2 SNTAGT. The CDR3 totals 14 residues. Trimming stripped 2 bases from V and 3 bases from J, with 10 bases between. The CDR3 nucleotides are TGTGCCAGCAGTGACATCTACGGGGACACTGAAGCTTTCTTT. It codes for CASSDIYGDTEAFF.

The rearrangement joins TRBV6-1 to TRBJ2-5; possibly TRBD1 for D (6 bases). The tail of the sequence fits TRBJ2-7 better, so the J call may be wrong. Germline loops: CDR1 MNHNS, CDR2 SASEGT. This CDR3 is 14 amino acids long. CDR3 DNA sequence: TGTGCCAGCAGTGAAGGTACAGGGTTCTACGAGCAGTACTTC. The encoded protein is CASSEGTGFYEQYF.

V usage is TRBV6-5 and J usage is TRBJ2-1; D may be TRBD1 (7 bases). The length of the CDR3 is 15 residues. Germline CDR1 reads MNHEY; CDR2 reads SVGAGI. Trimming pared 6 bases from V and 0 bases from J, leaving 12 bases between. In nucleotides, the CDR3 is TGTGCCAGCAGGAGGAGGGACAGCTCCTACAATGAGCAGTTCTTC. It translates to CASRRRDSSYNEQFF.

The chain carries TRBV28 and TRBJ2-3; the match to TRBD2 covers 7 bases. V was pared by 9 bases and J by 0 bases, with 9 bases of the junction left unmatched. The CDR3 extends over 15 amino acids. Germline CDR1 and CDR2: MDHEN and SYDVKM. In DNA, the CDR3 is TGTGCCAGTGGGGGGGGTAGCGGGAGCACAGATACGCAGTATTTT. Its protein product is CASGGGSGSTDTQYF.

In regard to this clone: Other DNA sequences of this sample code for an identical CDR3. The chain recombines TRBV27 with TRBJ2-2; TRBD2 aligns across 9 bases. V lost 3 bases and J lost 5; bases outside the gene matches: 4. There are 15 residues in the CDR3. CDR1 is MNHEY, CDR2 SMNVEV, per germline (reference sequence). DNA for the CDR3: TGTGCCAGCAGTTTCCTCAGCGGGAGGACCGGGGAGCTGTTTTTT. Encoded protein: CASSFLSGRTGELFF.

The rearrangement links TRBV10-1 to TRBJ2-3; 7 nucleotides match TRBD1. Germline trimming cut 2 bases from V and 4 bases from J; bases unmatched to any gene: 3. Germline assignment: CDR1 WNHNN and CDR2 SYGVQD (reference sequence). CDR3 length equals 14 residues. This chain's CDR3 is CASSEDRAPDTQYF. For the CDR3, the DNA is TGCGCCAGCAGTGAGGACAGGGCGCCAGATACGCAGTATTTT.

The gene calls are TRBV28 and TRBJ1-2; 7 nucleotides align to TRBD1. The V and J ends lost 6 bases and 7 bases, in that order; junction bases with no gene match: 8. The CDR3 runs 13 residues. CDR1 is MDHEN and CDR2 is SYDVKM in the germline V gene. CDR3 loop: CASSLLTGVGYTF. The CDR3 nucleotides read TGTGCCAGCAGCCTTCTTACAGGGGTTGGCTACACCTTC.

This clone showed up just a few times. This rearrangement joins TRBV27 to TRBJ2-5; D is undetermined. Germline V CDR1 and CDR2: MNHEY, SMNVEV (reference sequence). Deletions cut 1 base from V and 4 bases from J, with 19 bases between. The CDR3 has 17 amino acids. In nucleotides, the CDR3 is TGTGCCAGCAGTTTATATCCGGATACCCCTCTAGGAGAGACCCAGTACTTC. The encoded protein is CASSLYPDTPLGETQYF.

V is TRBV18 and J is TRBJ1-5; TRBD1 agrees at 7 bases. CDR3 length: 17 amino acids. In germline, CDR1 is KGHSH, CDR2 LQKENI. Unmatched junction bases numbered 8, after V lost 3 bases and J lost 0 bases. CDR3 sequence: CASSPPGTAYSNQPQHF. The DNA of the CDR3 is TGTGCCAGCTCACCGCCGGGGACAGCCTATAGCAATCAGCCCCAGCATTTT. Looking up the rest from reference TRBV18 and TRBJ1-5 gives the full variable domain: NAGVMQNPRHLVRRRGQEARLRCSPMKGHSHVYWYRQLPEEGLKFMVYLQKENIIDESGMPKERFSAEFPKEGPSILRIQQVVRGDSAAYFCASSPPGTAYSNQPQHFGDGTRLSIL.

V and J are TRBV6-6 and TRBJ1-1; D possibly corresponds to TRBD1 (5 bases). There are 15 residues in the CDR3. V gave up 5 bases and J gave up 3 bases, with 16 bases separating them. Germline CDR1 reads MNHNY; CDR2 reads SVGAGI (reference sequence). The DNA for the CDR3 is TGTGCCAGCAGTGACGGGTTTGGGGGGGACACTGAAGCTTTCTTT. This translates into CASSDGFGGDTEAFF.

The gene calls are TRBV27 and TRBJ2-3; perhaps TRBD2 as D (5 bases). This CDR3 is 18 amino acids long. From germline, CDR1 is MNHEY and CDR2 SMNVEV (reference sequence). Trimming shortened V by 1 base and J by 2 bases, and 19 bases separated the two germline ends. This CDR3 is CASSLYPWTGESTDTQYF. In DNA, the CDR3 is TGTGCCAGCAGTTTATATCCCTGGACTGGGGAATCCACAGATACGCAGTATTTT.

This chain links TRBV7-9 with TRBJ1-5; a weak D match, TRBD1 (6 bases). Germline V CDR1 and CDR2: SEHNR, FQNEAQ (reference sequence). The germline V and J ends were trimmed by 5 bases and 5 bases, with 19 bases remaining between them. The CDR3 spans 16 residues. The CDR3 here is CASSQLTGNLDQPQHF. CDR3 nucleotide sequence: TGTGCCAGCAGCCAACTTACAGGGAATTTAGATCAGCCCCAGCATTTT. Looking up the rest from reference TRBV7-9 and TRBJ1-5 gives the full variable domain: DTGVSQNPRHKITKRGQNVTFRCDPISEHNRLYWYRQTLGQGPEFLTYFQNEAQLEKSRLLSDRFSAERPKGSFSTLEIQRTEQGDSAMYLCASSQLTGNLDQPQHFGDGTRLSIL.

The rearrangement links TRBV25-1 to TRBJ2-1; tentatively, D is TRBD2 (6 bases). There are 15 residues in the CDR3. V was cut by 0 bases and J by 4 bases, with 10 bases left in between. Germline loops: CDR1 MGHDK, CDR2 SYGVNS. This chain's CDR3 is CASSEYQGGYNEQFF. The CDR3 nucleotides read TGTGCCAGCAGTGAATACCAGGGAGGATACAATGAGCAGTTCTTC.

V gene TRBV28 combines with J gene TRBJ2-7; TRBD1 matches 8 bases. CDR1 is MDHEN and CDR2 is SYDVKM in the germline V gene. Trimming removed 5 bases from V and 4 bases from J; junction bases left unmatched: 7. CDR3 length equals 14 residues. The CDR3 nucleotides are TGTGCCAGCAGTAGGAGGGACAGGCTATACGAGCAGTACTTC. This encodes CASSRRDRLYEQYF.

The J gene is TRBJ1-1, the V gene TRBV18; TRBD1 matches at 8 bases. V shed 2 bases, J shed 3 bases, and the junction held 2 bases outside the gene matches. The germline CDR1 and CDR2 sequences are KGHSH and LQKENI. The CDR3 extends over 14 amino acids. The CDR3 region is CASSPGQGYTEAFF. The CDR3 nucleotides read TGTGCCAGCTCACCAGGACAGGGTTACACTGAAGCTTTCTTT. The full variable domain, in which reference TRBV18 and TRBJ1-1 provide the parts outside the CDR3, is NAGVMQNPRHLVRRRGQEARLRCSPMKGHSHVYWYRQLPEEGLKFMVYLQKENIIDESGMPKERFSAEFPKEGPSILRIQQVVRGDSAAYFCASSPGQGYTEAFFGQGTRLTVV.

V and J are TRBV19 and TRBJ2-7, with 10 bases lining up with TRBD1. Trimming at V came to 6 bases and at J to 0 bases, leaving 8 bases not matched to a gene. Germline V CDR1 and CDR2: LNHDA, SQIVND (reference sequence). CDR3 size: 16 residues. CDR3 DNA sequence: TGTGCCAGTAGACATGGGACAGGGGAGGCCTCCTACGAGCAGTACTTC. Its protein is CASRHGTGEASYEQYF.

This chain links TRBV18 with TRBJ2-1, with TRBD2 identical over 7 bases. V was pared by 1 base and J by 0 bases, with 6 bases of the junction left unmatched. The CDR3 is 17 residues long. CDR1 and CDR2 from the germline V gene are KGHSH and LQKENI. The DNA for the CDR3 is TGTGCCAGCTCACCACGGGCTAGCGGAATCTCCTACAATGAGCAGTTCTTC. This codes for CASSPRASGISYNEQFF. The full variable domain, with the rest looked up from reference TRBV18 and TRBJ2-1, is NAGVMQNPRHLVRRRGQEARLRCSPMKGHSHVYWYRQLPEEGLKFMVYLQKENIIDESGMPKERFSAEFPKEGPSILRIQQVVRGDSAAYFCASSPRASGISYNEQFFGPGTRLTVL.

The V gene is TRBV2, the J gene TRBJ1-2; perhaps TRBD1 as D (6 bases). Germline CDR1 is SNHLY and CDR2 is FYNNEI. The CDR3 consists of 15 residues. Trimming shortened V by 8 bases and J by 1 base, and 17 bases separated the two germline ends. CDR3 amino acids: CASQMTGGVNYGYTF. The CDR3 nucleotides are TGTGCCAGCCAAATGACAGGAGGCGTTAACTATGGCTACACCTTC. Full variable domain (remainder filled in from reference TRBV2 and TRBJ1-2): EPEVTQTPSHQVTQMGQEVILRCVPISNHLYFYWYRQILGQKVEFLVSFYNNEISEKSEIFDDQFSVERPDGSNFTLKIRSTKLEDSAMYFCASQMTGGVNYGYTFGSGTRLTVV.

This chain joins TRBV27 and TRBJ1-6; 7 nucleotides agree with TRBD1. J lost 8 bases, V lost 6 bases, and 7 bases had no gene match. The CDR3 covers 14 residues. Germline loops: CDR1 MNHEY, CDR2 SMNVEV (reference sequence). The CDR3 bases are TGTGCCAGCAGACTCAGGGGGGCGGATTCACCCCTCCACTTT. Translating it yields CASRLRGADSPLHF.

The J gene is TRBJ1-1, the V gene TRBV7-8; D may be TRBD1 (6 bases). Germline CDR1 SGHVS, CDR2 FQNEAQ. CDR3 size: 13 residues. Trimming stripped 1 base from V and 8 bases from J, with 11 bases between. The CDR3 sequence is CASSLGVTGEAFF. The CDR3 bases are TGTGCCAGCAGCTTAGGCGTAACAGGGGAAGCTTTCTTT.

The chain joins TRBV6-5 to TRBJ2-3; D gene unclear. This CDR3 has 11 residues. V lost 4 bases and J 5 bases, leaving 4 bases between the germline ends. Per the germline V gene, CDR1 is MNHEY and CDR2 is SVGAGI. DNA for the CDR3: TGTGCCAGCAGTTCCAGAGATACGCAGTATTTT. Its protein product is CASSSRDTQYF.

The chain recombines TRBV19 with TRBJ1-6; D is undetermined. Germline CDR1 is LNHDA and CDR2 is SQIVND (reference sequence). The CDR3 covers 18 residues. The V gene lost 5 bases and the J gene lost 0 bases, with 17 bases spanning the gap. The CDR3 region is CASSPRPSGSSYNSPLHF. The CDR3 region has the DNA TGTGCCAGTAGTCCCCGGCCGTCCGGGAGCTCCTATAATTCACCCCTCCACTTT.

The chain employs TRBV2 and TRBJ1-4; D possibly corresponds to TRBD1 (6 bases). CDR3 size: 17 residues. V was cut by 7 bases and J by 0 bases, with 18 bases left in between. Germline V gene sequence: CDR1 SNHLY, CDR2 FYNNEI. CDR3 sequence (DNA): TGTGCCAGCACCTCCCCGGGGGGGGGCACAACTAATGAAAAACTGTTTTTT. It codes for CASTSPGGGTTNEKLFF.

The chain has TRBV28 and TRBJ2-7, with TRBD1 matching 9 bases. The CDR3 spans 14 residues. The germline gives CDR1 MDHEN, CDR2 SYDVKM. V gave up 7 bases and J gave up 6 bases; unmatched junction bases: 10. The CDR3 nucleotides read TGTGCCAGCACAGGAACCGGGACAGGGAGCGAGCAGTACTTC. This encodes CASTGTGTGSEQYF.

V gene TRBV10-3 combines with J gene TRBJ1-1, with D possibly TRBD1 on 5 matching bases. The V and J ends lost 9 bases and 4 bases respectively, with 15 bases between them. Germline CDR1 ENHRY, CDR2 SYGVKD. The CDR3 totals 13 residues. In DNA form, the CDR3 reads TGTGCCATTCAGCCCCAGGGCACCACTGAAGCTTTCTTT. Translated: CAIQPQGTTEAFF.

The chain links TRBV28 to TRBJ1-5; the D gene is possibly TRBD1 (6 bases). Per germline, CDR1 MDHEN and CDR2 SYDVKM. Trimming pared 3 bases from V and 4 bases from J, leaving 13 bases between. The CDR3 contains 15 residues. The CDR3 protein is CASSLPSGQNQPQHF. The CDR3 nucleotides read TGTGCCAGCAGTTTGCCGTCAGGACAGAATCAGCCCCAGCATTTT.

The chain employs TRBV18 and TRBJ2-7; D may be TRBD2 (6 bases). The V gene lost 6 bases and the J gene lost 2 bases, with 14 bases spanning the gap. The length of the CDR3 is 14 residues. Germline CDR1 KGHSH, CDR2 LQKENI. CDR3 amino acids: CASSHYGSPYEQYF. The CDR3 DNA reads as TGTGCCAGCTCGCACTACGGGAGTCCCTACGAGCAGTACTTC.

The chain employs TRBV19 and TRBJ1-2; no firm D call. In germline, CDR1 is LNHDA, CDR2 SQIVND (reference sequence). V lost 2 bases to trimming and J lost 7 bases, with 8 bases between them. The CDR3 totals 12 residues. CDR3 sequence: CASSIQRSGYTF. The CDR3, as DNA: TGTGCCAGTAGTATACAGCGATCTGGCTACACCTTC.

This chain links TRBV27 with TRBJ1-2; D possibly corresponds to TRBD1 (5 bases). This CDR3 region has 15 residues. From germline, CDR1 is MNHEY and CDR2 SMNVEV (reference sequence). The V and J ends lost 8 bases and 2 bases respectively, with 18 bases between them. CDR3 sequence: CASGEHTSGNYGYTF. The CDR3 coding sequence is TGTGCCAGCGGGGAACACACCTCAGGGAACTATGGCTACACCTTC.

J is TRBJ1-1 and V is TRBV7-2; D is possibly TRBD1 (5 bases). The length of the CDR3 is 14 residues. Trimming cost V 5 bases and J 4 bases, with 14 bases left between them. Germline V gene lookup returns CDR1 SGHTA and CDR2 FQGNSA. The chain's CDR3 is CASSQMAGLTEAFF. The CDR3 DNA sequence: TGTGCCAGCAGCCAAATGGCAGGGCTCACTGAAGCTTTCTTT.